These 30 T cell receptor beta chains were sequenced from one sample in a study of molecular identifiers for immune sequencing clone quantification. TCRdb independently ran MiXCR on the PCR reads; one entry per CDR3 protein. The sample shows about 630,000 distinct CDR3 sequences, less than 30% of them seen only once. Sequencing used naive CD8+ T cells from blood, with Jurkat cell RNA spiked in. Subset of the sample: FACS-sorted CD8+CD4-CCR7+CD45RA+ naive T cells. These receptors came from a human donor in good health. Some libraries in this study had Jurkat cell RNA spiked in.

On this clonotype: One base away lies a much larger clone, so this may be a sequencing read error. The chain uses TRBV27 and TRBJ2-3, with a tentative D call TRBD1 (6 bases). Trimming shortened V by 10 bases and J by 6 bases, and 23 bases separated the two germline ends. The germline gives CDR1 MNHEY, CDR2 SMNVEV (reference sequence). This CDR3 is 15 amino acids long. CDR3 amino acids: CATRRMHRESDTQYF. The CDR3 coding sequence is TGTGCCACCCGTCGTATGCACAGGGAGTCGGATACGCAGTATTTT.

This clonotype was found many times. The chain employs TRBV28 and TRBJ1-3; D gene unclear. The CDR3 contains 15 residues. V was shortened by 6 bases and J by 0 bases, with 12 bases between the two germline ends. Germline V CDR1 and CDR2: MDHEN, SYDVKM. Here the CDR3 reads CASSPDRLSGNTIYF. CDR3 in DNA: TGTGCCAGCAGCCCTGACCGGCTCTCTGGAAACACCATATATTTT.

This clonotype turned up a few times. The genes are TRBV28 and TRBJ1-1; D is undetermined. The CDR3 is 13 residues long. V was shortened by 4 bases and J by 0 bases, with 6 bases between the two germline ends. Germline-derived CDR1 and CDR2 are MDHEN and SYDVKM. Here the CDR3 reads CASSSFLNTEAFF. CDR3 DNA sequence: TGTGCCAGCAGTTCGTTCTTGAACACTGAAGCTTTCTTT. The full variable domain, its missing parts supplied by reference TRBV28 and TRBJ1-1, is DVKVTQSSRYLVKRTGEKVFLECVQDMDHENMFWYRQDPGLGLRLIYFSYDVKMKEKGDIPEGYSVSREKKERFSLILESASTNQTSMYLCASSSFLNTEAFFGQGTRLTVV.

In this sample, this clonotype turned up many times. This rearrangement joins TRBV7-9 to TRBJ2-7; possibly TRBD1 or TRBD2 for D (5 bases each). Trimming cost V 6 bases and J 6 bases, with 24 bases left between them. Germline V lookup: CDR1 SEHNR, CDR2 FQNEAQ (reference sequence). The CDR3 covers 16 residues. For the CDR3, the DNA is TGTGCCAGCAGTACCACCCTTACCGGGACGCCCTTCGAGCAGTACTTC. Its translation is CASSTTLTGTPFEQYF. The full variable domain, in which reference TRBV7-9 and TRBJ2-7 provide the parts outside the CDR3, is DTGVSQNPRHKITKRGQNVTFRCDPISEHNRLYWYRQTLGQGPEFLTYFQNEAQLEKSRLLSDRFSAERPKGSFSTLEIQRTEQGDSAMYLCASSTTLTGTPFEQYFGPGTRLTVT.

The chain is built from TRBV27 and TRBJ1-1; D perhaps matches TRBD1 (5 bases). Germline V gene lookup returns CDR1 MNHEY and CDR2 SMNVEV (reference sequence). The CDR3 runs 14 residues. Trimming cost V 1 base and J 6 bases, with 12 bases left between them. The CDR3 DNA reads TGTGCCAGCAGTTTATGGGGGTCTCACCCTGAAGCTTTCTTT. Protein product: CASSLWGSHPEAFF.

This clonotype was recorded at least ten times. V usage is TRBV27 and J usage is TRBJ2-1; the match to TRBD2 covers 7 bases. V lost 6 bases, J lost 7 bases, and 3 bases stayed unmatched. Germline loops: CDR1 MNHEY, CDR2 SMNVEV (reference sequence). The CDR3 is made up of 12 amino acids. The CDR3 loop is CASSWGGNEQFF. In DNA, the CDR3 is TGTGCCAGCAGCTGGGGGGGAAATGAGCAGTTCTTC.

The rearrangement links TRBV7-2 to TRBJ2-1; D might be TRBD1 (5 bases). Per germline, CDR1 SGHTA and CDR2 FQGNSA. Trimming stripped 5 bases from V and 9 bases from J, with 20 bases between. This CDR3 contains 15 residues. CDR3 protein: CASSPWGAFSSEQFF. CDR3 DNA: TGTGCCAGCAGCCCCTGGGGCGCTTTCTCCAGTGAGCAGTTCTTC.

This clonotype was seen once. It may be a read error: a sequence one base away is much more abundant. The chain carries TRBV20-1 and TRBJ1-3; 8 positions match TRBD1. The CDR3 is 15 amino acids. Per the germline V gene, CDR1 is DFQATT and CDR2 is SNEGSKA (reference sequence). The CDR3 reads CSARDWDRSGSTIYF. The CDR3, as DNA: TGCAGTGCTAGAGATTGGGACAGGTCTGGAAGCACCATATATTTT.

This clonotype has ten or more counts. V is TRBV7-9 and J is TRBJ2-3, with D perhaps matching TRBD2 (7 bases). The V end was cut by 7 bases, the J end by 0 bases, with 29 bases between. The CDR3 totals 20 residues. The germline V gene encodes CDR1 SEHNR and CDR2 FQNEAQ (reference sequence). In DNA form, the CDR3 reads TGTGCCAGCACCCAACAGGGAGAGATAGGCGGGGGCACTAGCACAGATACGCAGTATTTT. Translation: CASTQQGEIGGGTSTDTQYF.

The table lists this clonotype with many counts. The chain carries TRBV3-1 and TRBJ2-3, with TRBD1 identical over 7 bases. Germline V gene sequence: CDR1 LGHDT, CDR2 YNNKEL (reference sequence). With V trimmed by 1 base and J by 1 base, 2 bases remained unmatched. The CDR3 is 15 residues long. In nucleotides, the CDR3 is TGTGCCAGCAGCCAAGGCGGACAGGGCACAGATACGCAGTATTTT. Its translation: CASSQGGQGTDTQYF.

This clonotype was seen many times. The gene calls are TRBV11-2 and TRBJ2-1, with D tentatively TRBD2 (5 bases). CDR1 SGHAT and CDR2 FQNNGV come from the germline V gene. V shed 4 bases and J shed 6 bases, with 16 bases lying between them. The CDR3 contains 15 residues. DNA for the CDR3: TGTGCCAGCAGCTCGGCGGCCCTACGGGGCAATGAGCAGTTCTTC. This codes for CASSSAALRGNEQFF. The complete variable domain, with remaining parts taken from reference TRBV11-2 and TRBJ2-1, reads EAGVAQSPRYKIIEKRQSVAFWCNPISGHATLYWYQQILGQGPKLLIQFQNNGVVDDSQLPKDRFSAERLKGVDSTLKIQPAKLEDSAVYLCASSSAALRGNEQFFGPGTRLTVL.

At least ten counts were recorded for this clonotype. This chain joins TRBV6-5 and TRBJ2-3; D is unresolved. Germline V gene sequence: CDR1 MNHEY, CDR2 SVGAGI. The V gene lost 8 bases and the J gene lost 1 base, with 16 bases spanning the gap. There are 15 residues in the CDR3. CDR3 coding DNA: TGTGCCAGCCGGTTTACTTCTGGGGGCACAGATACGCAGTATTTT. Translation gives CASRFTSGGTDTQYF.

This chain uses TRBV5-5 with TRBJ2-7; D assignment may be TRBD1 or TRBD2 (5 bases each). Germline V gives CDR1 SGHKS, CDR2 YYEKEE (reference sequence). There are 15 residues in the CDR3. The germline V and J ends were trimmed by 1 base and 3 bases, with 14 bases remaining between them. For the CDR3, the DNA is TGTGCCAGCAGCTTGTGGGCAGGGAGTAGCTACGAGCAGTACTTC. Its translation is CASSLWAGSSYEQYF.

This clonotype was picked up many times. This sequence joins TRBV6-5 and TRBJ2-6; D unresolved. V gave up 7 bases and J gave up 2 bases, with 9 bases separating them. The V gene's germline CDR1 is MNHEY and CDR2 SVGAGI. The CDR3 length is 14 residues. CDR3 loop: CASTLGTGANVLTF. The CDR3 DNA sequence: TGTGCCAGCACGCTGGGTACTGGGGCCAACGTCCTGACTTTC.

As regards this clonotype: A much larger clone differs by one base, so this may be a read error. The chain has TRBV7-9 and TRBJ2-2; D is unclear. Trimming took 3 bases from V and 6 from J, leaving 8 bases between them. This CDR3 spans 13 amino acids. CDR1 and CDR2 (germline): SEHNR, FQNEAQ (reference sequence). CDR3 DNA sequence: TGTGCCAGCAGCTTCTTTGCATCCGGGGAGCTGTTTTTT. Protein product: CASSFFASGELFF.

The V and J genes are TRBV10-3 and TRBJ2-7, with D perhaps matching TRBD2 (6 bases). Germline V gene lookup returns CDR1 ENHRY and CDR2 SYGVKD. The CDR3 length is 14 residues. The ends were cut back, 7 bases at V and 2 bases at J, with 15 bases in the middle. The CDR3 DNA follows: TGTGCCATCAAGGAGGGGTCCAGGGCCTACGAGCAGTACTTC. This sequence encodes CAIKEGSRAYEQYF.

Note on this clonotype: At one end, the junction sequence differs from germline, possibly due to a read error. This chain joins TRBV4-3 and TRBJ1-2; TRBD1 is a possible D gene (6 bases). The V gene's germline CDR1 is LGHNA and CDR2 YSLEER. The CDR3 consists of 19 residues. CDR3 nucleotide sequence: TGCGCCCGCCGCCAAGATCTCGTATGGCCGGGGGCGAATAACTATGGCTACCCCTTC. It yields the protein CARRQDLVWPGANNYGYPF.

In the case of this clonotype: A much larger clone lies a single base off, so this may be a read error. The genes are TRBV4-1 and TRBJ2-5, with no clear D. CDR1 MGHRA and CDR2 YSYEKL come from the germline V gene. V lost 2 bases and J 9 bases, leaving 22 bases between the germline ends. CDR3 size: 16 residues. This chain's CDR3 is CASSQIGPGPHEAQYF. In DNA form, the CDR3 reads TGCGCCAGCAGCCAAATTGGCCCCGGACCTCACGAGGCCCAGTACTTC.

Comments on this clonotype: With a much larger clone just one base away, this may be a read error. The conserved closing phenylalanine or tryptophan is absent in this CDR3, likely reflecting a read error. This chain links TRBV7-6 with TRBJ2-7; possibly TRBD2 for D (6 bases). CDR3 length equals 13 residues. Germline-derived CDR1 and CDR2 are SGHVS and FNYEAQ. Trimming removed 5 bases from V and 6 bases from J, with 14 bases in between. The CDR3 nucleotides are TGTGCCAGCAGCCCGAGGGACTCCCTCGAGCAGTACATC. Amino acids: CASSPRDSLEQYI.

In its sample, this clonotype was seen many times. V usage is TRBV29-1 and J usage is TRBJ2-2; D uncertain. The CDR3 totals 11 residues. The germline V gene has CDR1 SQVTM and CDR2 ANQGSEA. CDR3 region: CSILWAGELFF. In DNA form, the CDR3 reads TGCAGTATCCTCTGGGCCGGGGAGCTGTTTTTT.

This rearrangement joins TRBV2 to TRBJ1-1, with D perhaps TRBD1 (5 bases). Germline CDR1 is SNHLY and CDR2 is FYNNEI. CDR3 size: 15 residues. V dropped 4 bases and J dropped 4 bases, with 16 bases sitting between them. CDR3 sequence (DNA): TGTGCCAGCAGTGTCGAGATCAGGGTGGGCACTGAAGCTTTCTTT. Translating it yields CASSVEIRVGTEAFF.

This clonotype has ten or more counts. The chain combines TRBV20-1 with TRBJ2-5, with 11 bases lining up with TRBD1. The V gene end was trimmed by 0 bases and the J gene end by 5 bases; junction bases not matched to a gene: 5. The germline V gene encodes CDR1 DFQATT and CDR2 SNEGSKA (reference sequence). The CDR3 runs to 15 residues. CDR3 loop: CSARESGQGAETQYF. Here the CDR3 DNA reads TGCAGTGCTAGAGAGTCAGGACAGGGGGCGGAGACCCAGTACTTC.

The rearrangement links TRBV19 to TRBJ1-6; 7 bases align to TRBD1. V shed 2 bases, J shed 5 bases, and the junction held 3 bases outside the gene matches. Per the germline V gene, CDR1 is LNHDA and CDR2 is SQIVND (reference sequence). The CDR3 length is 15 residues. This CDR3 reads CASSIRTGDNSPLHF. As DNA, the CDR3 is TGTGCCAGTAGTATACGGACAGGAGATAATTCACCCCTCCACTTT. The whole variable domain, filled in from reference TRBV19 and TRBJ1-6, reads DGGITQSPKYLFRKEGQNVTLSCEQNLNHDAMYWYRQDPGQGLRLIYYSQIVNDFQKGDIAEGYSVSREKKESFPLTVTSAQKNPTAFYLCASSIRTGDNSPLHFGNGTRLTVT.

Comments on this clonotype: This may be a read error: a much more frequent sequence differs by one nucleotide. The CDR3 spells CSALNPGQVTLDTQYF. In DNA form, the CDR3 reads TGCAGTGCTCTGAACCCGGGACAGGTGACTTTGGATACGCAGTATTTT. This sequence joins TRBV20-1 and TRBJ2-3; 8 positions match TRBD1. The CDR3 totals 16 residues. The germline V gene has CDR1 DFQATT and CDR2 SNEGSKA (reference sequence). Germline trimming cut 5 bases from V and 6 bases from J; bases unmatched to any gene: 16.

This clonotype was counted many times. The gene calls are TRBV7-6 and TRBJ2-3; D might be TRBD1 (5 bases). The V end was cut by 5 bases, the J end by 1 base, with 13 bases between. The CDR3 is 15 amino acids. Germline V lookup: CDR1 SGHVS, CDR2 FNYEAQ. CDR3 sequence (DNA): TGTGCCAGCAGCGATGACAGTCTCCGCACAGATACGCAGTATTTT. Encoded protein: CASSDDSLRTDTQYF.

This clonotype was detected only a few times. With a much larger clone just one base away, this may be a read error. The rearrangement links TRBV12-3 or TRBV12-4 to TRBJ2-3, with TRBD1 as a possible D gene (6 bases). The CDR3 contains 16 residues. CDR3 region: CACSFERGQGPDTQYF. In nucleotides, the CDR3 is TGTGCCTGCAGTTTTGAAAGGGGTCAGGGGCCAGATACGCAGTATTTT.

This clonotype was detected many times. The genes are TRBV12-3 or TRBV12-4 and TRBJ2-2; unclear D gene. The germline V and J ends were trimmed by 0 bases and 4 bases, with 9 bases remaining between them. The CDR3 length is 15 residues. The CDR3 DNA follows: TGTGCCAGCAGTTTAGCGCAAGATATCACCGGGGAGCTGTTTTTT. Its translation is CASSLAQDITGELFF.

The chain recombines TRBV4-2 with TRBJ1-5, with TRBD1 matching over 9 bases. Germline V gives CDR1 LGHNA, CDR2 YNFKEQ. This CDR3 has 17 amino acids. V shed 4 bases and J 1 base; nucleotides not matched to a gene: 8. CDR3 sequence (DNA): TGTGCCAGCAGCCGAGTGGCCGGGACAGGGAGCAATCAGCCCCAGCATTTT. It specifies CASSRVAGTGSNQPQHF.

This clonotype was observed many times. The chain is built from TRBV12-3 or TRBV12-4 and TRBJ1-3; possibly TRBD1 for D (6 bases). Trimming took off 6 bases at V and 0 bases at J, with 24 bases between the two ends. The CDR3 runs to 19 residues. CDR3 protein: CASRGGQLRHSNSGNTIYF. The CDR3, as DNA: TGTGCCAGCAGAGGTGGACAGCTTCGACATTCAAACTCTGGAAACACCATATATTTT.

In its sample, this clonotype was seen many times. J is TRBJ2-5 and V is TRBV28; 7 nucleotides align to TRBD1. Germline V gene lookup returns CDR1 MDHEN and CDR2 SYDVKM. This CDR3 has 15 amino acids. The junction had 12 bases not matched to a gene; V was cut back by 7 bases and J by 4 bases. This CDR3 is CASKVARGNSETQYF. DNA of the CDR3: TGTGCCAGCAAGGTGGCCAGGGGGAATTCAGAGACCCAGTACTTC.